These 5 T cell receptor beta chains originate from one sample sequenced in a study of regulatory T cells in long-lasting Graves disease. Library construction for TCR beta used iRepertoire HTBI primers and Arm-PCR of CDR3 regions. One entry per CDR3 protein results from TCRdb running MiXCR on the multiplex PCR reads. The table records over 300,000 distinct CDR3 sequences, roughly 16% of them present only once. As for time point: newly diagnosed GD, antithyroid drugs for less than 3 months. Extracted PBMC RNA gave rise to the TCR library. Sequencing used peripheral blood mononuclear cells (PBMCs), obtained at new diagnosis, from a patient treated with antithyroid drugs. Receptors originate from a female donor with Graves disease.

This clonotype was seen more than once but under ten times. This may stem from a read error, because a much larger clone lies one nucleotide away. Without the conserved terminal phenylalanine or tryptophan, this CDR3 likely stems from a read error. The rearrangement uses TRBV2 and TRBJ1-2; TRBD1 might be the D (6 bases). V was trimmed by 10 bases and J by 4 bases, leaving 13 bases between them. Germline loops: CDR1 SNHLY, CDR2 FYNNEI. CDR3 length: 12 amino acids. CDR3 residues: CAILTGGYGYTL. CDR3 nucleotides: TGTGCCATCCTGACAGGAGGCTATGGCTACACCCTC.

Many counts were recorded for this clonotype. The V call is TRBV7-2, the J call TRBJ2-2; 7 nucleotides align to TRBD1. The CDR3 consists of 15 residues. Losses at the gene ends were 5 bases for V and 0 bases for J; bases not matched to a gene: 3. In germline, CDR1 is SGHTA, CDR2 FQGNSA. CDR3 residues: CASSRDSANTGELFF. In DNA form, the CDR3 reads TGTGCCAGCAGCCGGGACAGCGCGAACACCGGGGAGCTGTTTTTT.

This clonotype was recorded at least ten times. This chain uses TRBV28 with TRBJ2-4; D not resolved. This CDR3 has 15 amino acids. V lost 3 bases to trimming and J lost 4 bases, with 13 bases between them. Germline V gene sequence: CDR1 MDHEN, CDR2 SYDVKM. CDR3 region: CASSFGPELKNIQYF. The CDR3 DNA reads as TGTGCCAGCAGTTTTGGCCCTGAACTTAAAAACATTCAGTACTTC.

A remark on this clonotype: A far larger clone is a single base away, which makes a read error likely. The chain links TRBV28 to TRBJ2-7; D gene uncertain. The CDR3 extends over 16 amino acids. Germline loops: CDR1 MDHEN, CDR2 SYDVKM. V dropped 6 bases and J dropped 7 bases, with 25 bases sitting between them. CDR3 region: CASRAPTATSYNEQYF. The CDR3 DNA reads TGTGCCAGCAGAGCGCCGACGGCCACCTCCTACAATGAGCAGTACTTC.

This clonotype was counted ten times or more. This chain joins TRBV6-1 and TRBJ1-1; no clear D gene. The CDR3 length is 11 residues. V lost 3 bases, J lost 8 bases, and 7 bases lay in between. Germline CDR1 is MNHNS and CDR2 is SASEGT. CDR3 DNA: TGTGCCAGCAGTGAGATGGGCGAAGCTTTCTTT. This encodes CASSEMGEAFF.